Below, one T cell receptor (beta chain) is given with its context. This clonotype was seen more than once but under ten times. The clone's antigen remains unknown. The sample holds no much larger clone one base away, and base qualities are not on file. TCRdb names Illumina NovaSeq 6000 as the instrument used. cDNA libraries for TCRalpha and TCRbeta were prepared by 5'RACE using constant-segment primers, with sample barcodes and unique molecular identifiers added. Trizol reagent was used to extract RNA from every sample. Library amplification was performed in two PCR steps, and a second sample barcode and Illumina TruSeq adapters were introduced in the second step. Libraries were sequenced on an Illumina NovaSeq with 2 x 150 bp paired-end reads. The original pipeline was this. Reads were demultiplexed and collapsed into UMI-guided consensus sequences with migec v1.2.7. Using mixcr v2.1.11, the UMI consensuses were aligned to TRA and TRB V and J templates and assembled into clonotypes. Expanded or contracted clonotypes were those called significant by both edgeR and NoisET, with noise models trained on biological replicates. For edgeR calls, a false discovery rate-adjusted p below 0.01 and a log2 fold-change threshold of 1 were applied. As an exploratory analysis of dynamics, max-normalized trajectories of the 1000 most abundant clonotypes were examined with PCA combined with hierarchical clustering. The CD4 or CD8 phenotype of responding clones was assigned using the separately sequenced CD4+ and CD8+ repertoires. Using fastp at Q25 and MiXCR, TCRdb reprocessed the public reads and kept productive beta chains. Every entry covers one CDR3 protein and lists the most common genes and DNA from its rows. TCRdb's processing, not the study's, gives the V and J calls here. The sample table records approximately 290,000 distinct CDR3 sequences; roughly 8% of these occur just once. Of the sample, around a fifth is held by the ten largest clones.

PBMCs were isolated by Ficoll-Paque density gradient centrifugation. The sample is drawn from a study of T-cell memory formation after mild COVID-19 (dated by TCRdb to about 2021). About the study as a whole: TCR sequence clusters from the two donors were found to be largely donor specific. In a couple of donors, T-cell clones that expanded and contracted after mild COVID-19 were followed by sequencing TCRalpha and TCRbeta repertoires longitudinally. Two young, previously healthy adult volunteers made up the cohort, one male and one female.

V ends up 2 bases short and J 0 bases short, with an unmatched junction base count of 6. The CDR3 sequence holds 16 residues, the cysteine and phenylalanine included. The retained sequence is limited to the CDR3, 48 bases, with the frame set at the first base. The germline V gene (reference sequence) sets CDR1 to DFQATT and CDR2 to SNEGSKA. Beyond this particular receptor, the publication reports: Clones that contracted from day 15 to 85 showed balanced CD4/CD8 phenotypes, whereas a second wave of clones that expanded from day 15 to 37 leaned towards CD4+. Some responding clones were detected in pre-infection memory, suggesting pre-existing cross-reactive memory T cells joined the SARS-CoV-2 response. SARS-CoV-2 specificity was not confirmed for the second-wave clones peaking on day 37. The study included only a couple of mild cases, and larger cohorts that include severe cases with pre-infection samples were judged to be necessary. Contracting CD4+ clones turned up mainly in the CM and EM memory subsets, whereas EMRA was where CD8+ clones were enriched.

The sequenced sample consisted of PBMCs or a T cell subset sorted from them (not recorded which). The chain was built from TRBV20-1 and TRBJ1-5; a stretch of 8 junction bases matches TRBD1. The origin of this receptor is a man younger than 35 who had mild COVID-19 (a few samples of this study predate the infection). The sample titles of this study are shuffled in the database, so cell type and time point are left out; the donor was told from shared clones. Read as DNA, the sequence is TGCAGTGCTAGATCCTACAGGGGGGATAGCAATCAGCCCCAGCATTTT. It encodes CSARSYRGDSNQPQHF.